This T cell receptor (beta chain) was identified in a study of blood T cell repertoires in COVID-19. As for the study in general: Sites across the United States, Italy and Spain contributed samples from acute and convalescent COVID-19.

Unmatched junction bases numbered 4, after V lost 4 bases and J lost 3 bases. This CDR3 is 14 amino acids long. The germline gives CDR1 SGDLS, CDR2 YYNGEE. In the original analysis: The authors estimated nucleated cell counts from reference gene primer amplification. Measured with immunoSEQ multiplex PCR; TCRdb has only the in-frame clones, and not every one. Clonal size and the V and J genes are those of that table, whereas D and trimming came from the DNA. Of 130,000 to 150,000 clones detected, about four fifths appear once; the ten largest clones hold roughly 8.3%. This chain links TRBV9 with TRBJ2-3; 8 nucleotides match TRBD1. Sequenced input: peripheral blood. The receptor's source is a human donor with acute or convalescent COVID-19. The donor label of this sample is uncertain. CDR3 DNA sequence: TGTGCCAGCAGCCCGGACAGGGTGACAGATACGCAGTATTTT. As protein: CASSPDRVTDTQYF.